Shown below are 21 T cell receptor beta chains from a single sample sequenced in a study of CD8+ T cells in alopecia areata. Documented treatment: oral pan-JAK inhibitor, 5-10 mg twice daily. Following extraction, RNA underwent reverse transcription to cDNA, which served as the sequencing template. Libraries were prepared by immunoSEQ multiplex PCR; TCRdb keeps only in-frame clonotypes and omits some of them. The repertoire holds about 190,000 clones, with around three fifths as singletons. The specimen was CD4+ T cells sorted from blood, collected around week 50, from a patient treated with tofacitinib. The source is a human donor with alopecia areata.

The rearrangement joins TRBV30 to TRBJ2-3; 8 bases fit TRBD2. J was trimmed by 2 bases and V by 1 base; bases with no gene match: 5. CDR1 is GTSNPN and CDR2 is SVGIG in the germline V gene (reference sequence). CDR3 length equals 15 residues. The CDR3 region has the DNA TGTGCCTGGAGTGGTGCGGGGGGCCACACAGATACGCAGTATTTT. The encoded protein is CAWSGAGGHTDTQYF.

The chain combines TRBV30 with TRBJ1-1; 8 bases are shared with TRBD1. The ends lost 8 bases at V and 3 bases at J; junction bases unmatched: 8. The CDR3 loop spans 13 amino acids. Germline CDR1 GTSNPN, CDR2 SVGIG (reference sequence). CDR3 protein: CASQTGVHTEAFF. The CDR3 bases are TGTGCCAGTCAGACAGGGGTTCACACTGAAGCTTTCTTT.

This rearrangement joins TRBV10-3 to TRBJ1-6; tentative D call: TRBD1 (5 bases). Germline V gives CDR1 ENHRY, CDR2 SYGVKD. The V end lost 8 bases, the J end lost 8 bases, and 13 bases lay between the germline ends. This CDR3 has 13 residues. As DNA, the CDR3 is TGTGCCATCCGGGCGGTGGGGGATTCACCCCTCCACTTT. Residues: CAIRAVGDSPLHF.

This chain connects TRBV4-2 to TRBJ2-3; the match to TRBD2 covers 14 bases. This CDR3 is built from 15 residues. The germline V gene encodes CDR1 LGHNA and CDR2 YNFKEQ. J lost 11 bases, V lost 2 bases, and 6 bases had no gene match. This CDR3 reads CASSQRPGLAGVQYF. CDR3 nucleotides: TGTGCCAGCAGCCAAAGGCCGGGACTAGCGGGGGTGCAGTATTTT.

This clone was detected a few times. The chain couples TRBV6-4 to TRBJ2-1; D uncertain. Trimming pared 4 bases from V and 6 bases from J, leaving 13 bases between. The CDR3 runs 14 residues. In germline, CDR1 is MRHNA, CDR2 SNTAGT. The CDR3 DNA reads TGTGCCAGCAGTGTGTCCCCTTATGGCAATGAGCAGTTCTTC. The encoded protein is CASSVSPYGNEQFF.

The chain has TRBV6-1 and TRBJ2-7; 9 nucleotides align to TRBD1. V trimming: 8 bases; J trimming: 3 bases; junction bases outside the gene matches: 8. In germline, CDR1 is MNHNS, CDR2 SASEGT. This CDR3 spans 14 amino acids. The CDR3 DNA sequence: TGTGCCAGCGGCCGATCGGGACAGGGCTACGAGCAGTACTTC. This sequence encodes CASGRSGQGYEQYF.

This clone was detected a few times. V and J are TRBV18 and TRBJ1-5, with D uncertain. The V end lost 2 bases, the J end lost 0 bases, and 8 bases lay between the germline ends. Germline V gene lookup returns CDR1 KGHSH and CDR2 LQKENI. The CDR3 sequence is 15 residues long. The CDR3 bases are TGTGCCAGCTCACCAAATGGTGATAGCAATCAGCCCCAGCATTTT. Translating gives CASSPNGDSNQPQHF. The full variable domain, rest sourced from reference TRBV18 and TRBJ1-5, is NAGVMQNPRHLVRRRGQEARLRCSPMKGHSHVYWYRQLPEEGLKFMVYLQKENIIDESGMPKERFSAEFPKEGPSILRIQQVVRGDSAAYFCASSPNGDSNQPQHFGDGTRLSIL.

This rearrangement joins TRBV30 to TRBJ2-7, with D possibly matching TRBD1 (5 bases). Trimming left V 1 base short and J 5 bases short, with 9 bases between. Germline V gene data show CDR1 as GTSNPN and CDR2 as SVGIG (reference sequence). This CDR3 is 12 amino acids long. The CDR3 nucleotides are TGTGCCTGGAGTGATACAGGCCACGAGCAGTACTTC. Translated: CAWSDTGHEQYF.

The chain uses TRBV20-1 and TRBJ1-1, with D perhaps matching TRBD1 (6 bases). This CDR3 has 11 amino acids. Trimming cost V 0 bases and J 11 bases, with 10 bases left between them. The V gene's germline CDR1 is DFQATT and CDR2 SNEGSKA (reference sequence). The CDR3 DNA sequence: TGCAGTGCTAGAGATAGGGGGAATGCTTTCTTT. It yields the protein CSARDRGNAFF.

The chain couples TRBV14 to TRBJ1-2, with 7 nucleotides matching TRBD1. Losses at the gene ends were 6 bases for V and 6 bases for J; bases not matched to a gene: 7. This CDR3 comprises 13 residues. The germline V gene has CDR1 SGHDN and CDR2 FVKESK. In DNA, the CDR3 is TGTGCCAGCAGGAGGACAGGAAACGATGGCTACACCTTC. Residues: CASRRTGNDGYTF.

DNA for the CDR3: TGCAGTGCGGGGGTGGGAGAGACCCAGTACTTC. Translating it yields CSAGVGETQYF. V is TRBV20-1 and J is TRBJ2-5; D is perhaps TRBD1 or TRBD2 (5 bases each). Germline values: CDR1 DFQATT, CDR2 SNEGSKA (reference sequence). This CDR3 comprises 11 residues. V lost 6 bases, J lost 4 bases, and 9 bases lay in between.

V usage is TRBV10-3 and J usage is TRBJ2-3, with D unclear. This CDR3 is built from 13 residues. Trimming left V 2 bases short and J 2 bases short, with 5 bases between. CDR1 and CDR2 (germline): ENHRY, SYGVKD. CDR3 sequence: CAISESLTDTQYF. For the CDR3, the DNA is TGTGCCATCAGTGAGAGTCTCACAGATACGCAGTATTTT.

The chain combines TRBV18 with TRBJ1-6, with D possibly matching TRBD1 (5 bases). The CDR3 loop spans 13 amino acids. Germline CDR1 is KGHSH and CDR2 is LQKENI. V dropped 4 bases and J dropped 6 bases, with 7 bases sitting between them. CDR3 DNA sequence: TGTGCCAGCTCACAGGGGACTAATTCACCCCTCCACTTT. As protein: CASSQGTNSPLHF. Filled out from reference TRBV18 and TRBJ1-6, the complete variable domain reads NAGVMQNPRHLVRRRGQEARLRCSPMKGHSHVYWYRQLPEEGLKFMVYLQKENIIDESGMPKERFSAEFPKEGPSILRIQQVVRGDSAAYFCASSQGTNSPLHFGNGTRLTVT.

The rearrangement links TRBV10-3 to TRBJ1-2; D is uncertain. This CDR3 region has 14 residues. The V and J ends lost 2 bases and 2 bases respectively, with 9 bases between them. Looked up from germline, CDR1 is ENHRY and CDR2 is SYGVKD. CDR3 residues: CAISEGVTNYGYTF. The DNA for the CDR3 is TGTGCCATCAGTGAGGGGGTAACGAACTATGGCTACACCTTC.

This clone showed up just once. The J gene is TRBJ1-6, the V gene TRBV7-9; D remains ambiguous. With 1 base removed from V and 10 bases from J, the gap between germline ends came to 8 bases. The length of the CDR3 is 13 residues. Germline values: CDR1 SEHNR, CDR2 FQNEAQ (reference sequence). CDR3 protein: CASSLGEGSPLHF. CDR3 DNA: TGTGCCAGCAGCTTAGGGGAGGGATCACCCCTCCACTTT.

The chain combines TRBV20-1 with TRBJ1-1; the D is unclear. The V end was cut by 5 bases, the J end by 4 bases, with 8 bases between. Looked up from germline, CDR1 is DFQATT and CDR2 is SNEGSKA (reference sequence). This CDR3 comprises 11 residues. In DNA form, the CDR3 reads TGCAGTGCTTTTTGGGGCACTGAAGCTTTCTTT. Protein: CSAFWGTEAFF.

This clone has only a few counts. J is TRBJ1-6 and V is TRBV6-5; D is uncertain. The CDR3 contains 15 residues. V was shortened by 2 bases and J by 0 bases, with 5 bases between the two germline ends. CDR1 and CDR2 (germline): MNHEY, SVGAGI. CDR3 amino acids: CASSYGSSYNSPLHF. The CDR3 DNA reads as TGTGCCAGCAGTTACGGGAGCTCCTATAATTCACCCCTCCACTTT.

This clone was seen a few times. The chain combines TRBV7-2 with TRBJ1-1, with 8 bases that match TRBD1. The germline V gene encodes CDR1 SGHTA and CDR2 FQGNSA. V lost 1 base and J lost 11; bases outside the gene matches: 3. This CDR3 contains 12 residues. The CDR3 DNA reads as TGTGCCAGCAGCTTAGACAGGGGGGCGGCTTTCTTT. It specifies CASSLDRGAAFF.

V usage is TRBV18 and J usage is TRBJ2-5; 9 bases fit TRBD2. The V and J ends lost 3 bases and 9 bases, in that order; junction bases with no gene match: 8. This CDR3 contains 14 residues. CDR1 is KGHSH, CDR2 LQKENI, per germline. CDR3 region: CASSPREGKRPQYF. The CDR3 DNA reads TGTGCCAGCTCACCGCGGGAGGGGAAGAGACCCCAGTACTTC.

The J gene is TRBJ1-2, the V gene TRBV11-1; D is ambiguous. V dropped 5 bases and J dropped 3 bases, with 10 bases sitting between them. CDR3 length: 13 amino acids. Per the germline V gene, CDR1 is SGHAT and CDR2 is FQDESV (reference sequence). The CDR3 bases are TGTGCCAGCAGCCTCCGGACGGACTATGGCTACACCTTC. This gives the protein CASSLRTDYGYTF.

The J gene is TRBJ1-1, the V gene TRBV27, with D unclear. The CDR3 has 15 amino acids. V lost 3 bases and J lost 0, with 11 bases in between. The V gene's germline CDR1 is MNHEY and CDR2 SMNVEV (reference sequence). The CDR3 nucleotides are TGTGCCAGCAGTTTTAAACCATTGATGAACACTGAAGCTTTCTTT. Translation gives CASSFKPLMNTEAFF.